This T cell receptor (beta chain) was found in a study of T cell repertoires in cytomegalovirus infection. Study results and limitations: Predominance within the ex vivo response was attributable to HLA-C-restricted CMV-specific TCR beta clonotypes.

In the case of this clonotype: Antigen unknown.

MiXCR, run by TCRdb on the reads, gives a single entry per CDR3 protein. The sample lists a few hundred thousand distinct CDR3 sequences, just under 40% occurring once. This CDR3 is 15 amino acids long. Germline values: CDR1 SGHVS, CDR2 FNYEAQ. The junction had 3 bases not matched to a gene; V was cut back by 3 bases and J by 0 bases. This sequence was found in a human donor in good health (CMV status not recorded). Some clones in this sample may be carry-over from other donors' samples. The V and J genes are TRBV7-6 and TRBJ1-1, with 8 bases lining up with TRBD1. Sequenced material: cultured PBMCs, taken from culture after CMV antigen stimulation. The CDR3, as DNA: TGTGCCAGCAGCTTTACAGGGGGTATGAACACTGAAGCTTTCTTT. Encoded protein: CASSFTGGMNTEAFF.